The rows below give T cell receptor beta chains drawn from one sample of a study of T-cell reconstitution after alpha-beta-depleted transplantation in children. TCRdb analysed the PCR reads with MiXCR anew, one entry per CDR3 protein. The table shows fewer than 550,000 distinct CDR3 sequences, with more than 9% occurring only once. Material: PBMCs, obtained before TCRalphabeta/CD19-depleted stem cell transplant. The receptors here all came from a child younger than 10 with inherited bone marrow failure, due to receive a stem cell transplant. The CDR3 runs from the conserved cysteine through the conserved F or W. Each record gives: D gene, J gene, clone size, V gene, CDR3 DNA, CDR3 protein. A D gene is named only where the DNA matches it firmly. Part of the rows lack a size; the others show once, few, many or a class for expanded clones.

>NA|TRBJ2-1|few|TRBV19
TGTGCCAGTAGTCCAGGGACTGGAAGGCTCTTCGGGCCATTCCTCTTC
CASSPGTGRLFGPFLF
>TRBD1|TRBJ1-3|NA|TRBV18
TGTGCCAGCTCACCCCCGGGGACAGACTCTGGAAACACCATATATTTT
CASSPPGTDSGNTIYF
>TRBD1|TRBJ2-4|NA|TRBV7-2
TGTGCCAGCAGCTTAGAAGGGACAGGGCTGTCTAAAAACATTCAGTACTTC
CASSLEGTGLSKNIQYF
>NA|TRBJ2-1|many|TRBV12-5
TGTGCTAGTGGTTCACGGGGAGAGCAGTTCTTC
CASGSRGEQFF
>TRBD1|TRBJ2-7|many|TRBV29-1
TGCAGCGTTGGGCCGCAGGGGGCAGGAAACGAGCAGTACTTC
CSVGPQGAGNEQYF
>TRBD1|TRBJ2-5|many|TRBV10-3
TGTGCCATCAGTGAGTCAGGGGGCTCCCAAGAGACCCAGTACTTC
CAISESGGSQETQYF
>TRBD2|TRBJ2-2|few|TRBV12-3/TRBV12-4
TGTGCCAGCACCCTAGGTGCGACTAGCTTTACCGGGGAGCTGTTTTTT
CASTLGATSFTGELFF
>NA|TRBJ1-1|many|TRBV20-1
TGCAGTGCTACAAACAGGGTGAAGGCCACTGAAGCTTTCTTT
CSATNRVKATEAFF
>NA|TRBJ2-1|NA|TRBV20-1
TGCAGTGCTAGTAGTTTGTTTCGGCTAGCGAACAACAATGAGCAGTTCTTC
CSASSLFRLANNNEQFF
>NA|TRBJ2-7|many|TRBV9
TGTGCCAGCAGCGCATACCCAGGGTCCTACGAGCAGTACTTC
CASSAYPGSYEQYF
>TRBD2|TRBJ2-5|many|TRBV7-9
TGTGCCAGCAGCCCCACCTACCCTAGCGGGAGACATTACTTC
CASSPTYPSGRHYF
>NA|TRBJ2-2|many|TRBV5-1
TGCGCCAGCAGCGTGGGACTGACGAACACCGGGGAGCTGTTTTTT
CASSVGLTNTGELFF
>NA|TRBJ2-7|many|TRBV6-5
TGTGCCAGCAGTTCCCCGGGATCAGCCTACGAGCAGTACTTC
CASSSPGSAYEQYF
>NA|TRBJ1-2|NA|TRBV20-1
TGCAGTGCTAGCCAGGGGATCTATGGCTACACCTTC
CSASQGIYGYTF
>NA|TRBJ2-2|many|TRBV19
TGTGCCAGTATTGAGTTGTTTGGCGGGGAGCTGTTTTTT
CASIELFGGELFF
>TRBD1|TRBJ1-6|many|TRBV20-1
TGCAGTGCTAGCAGGGGGCAGCTTAATTCACCCCTCCACTTT
CSASRGQLNSPLHF
>TRBD2|TRBJ2-1|few|TRBV28
TGTGCCAGCATCCCCATGCCCGGGGGGGCAGGGACTCACAATGAGCAGTTCTTC
CASIPMPGGAGTHNEQFF
>NA|TRBJ2-1|NA|TRBV7-8
TGTGCCAGCAGCTTAGCGAGCTGGGAGCCAGGGTACAATGAGCAGTTCTTC
CASSLASWEPGYNEQFF
>NA|TRBJ2-5|NA|TRBV11-2
TGTGCCAGCAGGGGCACCCATTTTCAAGAGACCCAGTACTTC
CASRGTHFQETQYF
>TRBD2|TRBJ2-7|NA|TRBV7-9
TGTGCCAGCAGCAATAGCGGGAGGCCCTCCTACGAGCAGTACTTC
CASSNSGRPSYEQYF
>TRBD2|TRBJ2-3|many|TRBV12-3/TRBV12-4
TGTGCCAGCAGTTGGGGCGGGAGCGCAGATACGCAGTATTTT
CASSWGGSADTQYF
>NA|TRBJ2-3|many|TRBV5-1
TGCGCCAGCAGCTTGGGGGGGCCCGCAGATACGCAGTATTTT
CASSLGGPADTQYF
>TRBD2|TRBJ2-1|NA|TRBV18
TGTGCCAGCTCCGTAGCGGGGCACAGCTCCTACAATGAGCAGTTCTTC
CASSVAGHSSYNEQFF
>NA|TRBJ2-7|NA|TRBV12-3/TRBV12-4
TGTGCCAGCACCTCGGACCTAGCACGCTACGAGCAGTACTTC
CASTSDLARYEQYF
>NA|TRBJ1-5|many|TRBV28
TGTGCCAGCACCCCTCCCGGGCCCTTGCCCCAGCATTTT
CASTPPGPLPQHF
>NA|TRBJ1-5|many|TRBV7-2
TGTGCCAGCAGCTTGGGACACAATCAGCCCCAGCATTTT
CASSLGHNQPQHF
>TRBD2|TRBJ2-1|many|TRBV10-3
TGTGCCATCAGTGATCCTAGCGGGAGCGTCAATGAGCAGTTCTTC
CAISDPSGSVNEQFF
>NA|TRBJ2-7|NA|TRBV18
TGTGCCAGCTCACGGGCGGGTTCCTACGAGCAGTACTTC
CASSRAGSYEQYF
>TRBD2|TRBJ2-7|many|TRBV29-1
TGCAGCGTGGGAGCGGGAGGCTACGAGCAGTACTTC
CSVGAGGYEQYF
>NA|TRBJ2-1|many|TRBV7-9
TGTGCCAGCAGTTCCATATATGAGGACTACAATGAGCAGTTCTTC
CASSSIYEDYNEQFF
>NA|TRBJ2-1|many|TRBV4-3
TGCGCCAGCAGCCAAGATCGGCGGCTAGGTTCCTACAATGAGCAGTTCTTC
CASSQDRRLGSYNEQFF
>NA|TRBJ1-1|few|TRBV19
TGTGCCAGTAGTATAGTGCGGCTATCGAACACTGAAGCTTTCTTT
CASSIVRLSNTEAFF
>TRBD2|TRBJ2-1|few|TRBV6-5
TGTGCCAGCAGTTCAGGGGCGGGAGGGCCGGGTGAGCAGTTCTTC
CASSSGAGGPGEQFF
>NA|TRBJ2-1|many|TRBV29-1
TGCAGCGTTGAAGATTACGGGTTCGGTCTCTTC
CSVEDYGFGLF
>NA|TRBJ2-1|few|TRBV4-3
TGCGCCAGCAGCCAAGATACGGTCGTAGCCTACAATGAGCAGTTCTTC
CASSQDTVVAYNEQFF
>TRBD2|TRBJ2-7|NA|TRBV20-1
TGCAGTGCTAGTAAGGTAGCGGGAGGGGTCTACGAGCAGTACTTC
CSASKVAGGVYEQYF
>TRBD2|TRBJ2-3|many|TRBV4-3
TGCGCCAGCAGCCAAGGGACTAGCGAAACAGATACGCAGTATTTT
CASSQGTSETDTQYF
>NA|TRBJ2-1|many|TRBV12-3/TRBV12-4
TGTGCCAGCAGTTTGGGCCGGGAAAGCTATGAGTTCTTC
CASSLGRESYEFF
>TRBD2|TRBJ2-2|many|TRBV20-1
TGCAGTGCCCAGAGCGGGAGCCCTAACACCGGGGAGCTGTTTTTT
CSAQSGSPNTGELFF
>NA|TRBJ2-6|NA|TRBV19
TGTGCCAGTATAATCTACCCATCACCGTCTGGGGCCAACGTCCTGACTTTC
CASIIYPSPSGANVLTF
>NA|TRBJ1-1|many|TRBV4-3
TGCGCCAGCAGCCAAGATATCCTCGACAGCGTGACCGCTGAAGCTTTCTTT
CASSQDILDSVTAEAFF
>NA|TRBJ2-6|many|TRBV4-3
TGCGCCAGCAGCCAAGATGGGGTGACTGGGGCCAACGTCCTGACTTTC
CASSQDGVTGANVLTF
>NA|TRBJ1-1|many|TRBV29-1
TGCAGCGTTCCCTGGGGGGGGTTGAACACTGAAGCTTTCTTT
CSVPWGGLNTEAFF
>NA|TRBJ2-1|many|TRBV12-3/TRBV12-4
TGTGCCAGCAGCCTTCTTAGGAATGAGCAGTTCTTC
CASSLLRNEQFF
>TRBD2|TRBJ2-1|NA|TRBV5-1
TGCGCCAGCAGCTTTTATGCGGGAGGCCCGGAGTTCGATGAGCAGTTCTTC
CASSFYAGGPEFDEQFF